One and the same sample provided the 28 T cell receptor beta chains below, sequenced in a study of patients and donors after allogeneic stem cell transplantation. TCRdb itself ran the RT-PCR reads through MiXCR, one entry per CDR3 protein. The sample shows fewer than 500,000 distinct CDR3 sequences, roughly 16% of them seen only once. The sequenced sample consisted of blood, either unsorted or a sorted T cell fraction (not recorded which). Receptors originate from a human donor who was either an allogeneic HSCT recipient or a stem cell or donor lymphocyte infusion donor (not recorded which). It is not recorded whose cells these are; they may come from a transplant donor.

The rearrangement uses TRBV7-2 and TRBJ2-7; TRBD2 matches 7 bases. CDR1 is SGHTA and CDR2 is FQGNSA in the germline V gene. The length of the CDR3 is 14 residues. J gave up 3 bases and V 4 bases, and 6 bases lay outside the gene matches. Here the CDR3 reads CASSSSGMGYEQYF. In DNA, the CDR3 is TGTGCCAGCAGCTCCAGCGGGATGGGCTACGAGCAGTACTTC.

The gene calls are TRBV20-1 and TRBJ1-4, with 7 bases aligning to TRBD1. J was trimmed by 4 bases and V by 6 bases; bases with no gene match: 8. The CDR3 is 14 residues long. Per the germline V gene, CDR1 is DFQATT and CDR2 is SNEGSKA (reference sequence). CDR3 protein: CSARDRVNNEKLFF. DNA of the CDR3: TGCAGTGCCCGCGACAGGGTTAATAATGAAAAACTGTTTTTT.

The J gene is TRBJ1-5, the V gene TRBV10-3; D is perhaps TRBD1 (6 bases). V gave up 6 bases and J gave up 9 bases, with 15 bases separating them. The germline V gene encodes CDR1 ENHRY and CDR2 SYGVKD. This CDR3 contains 13 residues. The CDR3 region is CAISPNRDGPQHF. DNA of the CDR3: TGTGCCATCAGCCCGAACAGGGACGGGCCCCAGCATTTT.

The chain uses TRBV6-6 and TRBJ2-7; either TRBD1 or TRBD2 may fit D (6 bases each). The CDR3 is made up of 13 amino acids. V shed 9 bases and J shed 3 bases, with 15 bases lying between them. From germline, CDR1 is MNHNY and CDR2 SVGAGI (reference sequence). CDR3 nucleotides: TGTGCCAGTTCAGGAGGGGGTGTCTACGAGCAGTACTTC. Translating gives CASSGGGVYEQYF.

The chain recombines TRBV20-1 with TRBJ2-1; D gene ambiguous. CDR3 length: 14 amino acids. Germline CDR1 DFQATT, CDR2 SNEGSKA (reference sequence). V lost 5 bases to trimming and J lost 0 bases, with 11 bases between them. For the CDR3, the DNA is TGCAGTGCTTCAACTATGCGCTCCTACAATGAGCAGTTCTTC. As protein: CSASTMRSYNEQFF.

In this sample, this clonotype is medium-sized. The rearrangement uses TRBV12-3 or TRBV12-4 and TRBJ2-7; D may be TRBD2 (5 bases). This CDR3 has 12 residues. Trimming took 5 bases from V and 6 from J, leaving 11 bases between them. CDR3 coding DNA: TGTGCCAGCAGTGCAATCCGGGGCGAGCAGTACTTC. It yields the protein CASSAIRGEQYF.

The chain carries TRBV11-2 and TRBJ2-7, with D possibly matching TRBD1 (6 bases). V lost 5 bases and J lost 2, with 16 bases in between. This CDR3 has 15 amino acids. Germline CDR1 reads SGHAT; CDR2 reads FQNNGV. The CDR3 spells CASSTWTAPTYEQYF. Written as DNA, the CDR3 is TGTGCCAGCAGCACCTGGACAGCCCCAACCTACGAGCAGTACTTC.

This CDR3 reads CASSFGDRVEAFF. DNA of the CDR3: TGTGCCAGCAGTTTCGGTGACAGAGTTGAAGCTTTCTTT. The V call is TRBV6-2 or TRBV6-3, the J call TRBJ1-1, with D possibly TRBD1 on 5 matching bases. The CDR3 contains 13 residues. V was shortened by 4 bases and J by 7 bases, with 13 bases between the two germline ends. Per the germline V gene, CDR1 is MNHEY and CDR2 is SVGEGT.

Ten or more counts support this clonotype. The V call is TRBV5-1, the J call TRBJ2-7; D is undetermined. The CDR3 length is 15 residues. V was trimmed by 1 base and J by 5 bases, leaving 16 bases between them. Germline lookup yields CDR1 SGHRS and CDR2 YFSETQ. The CDR3, as DNA: TGCGCCAGCAGCTTGTTCCAGTTAGAGGTGGACGAGCAGTACTTC. This codes for CASSLFQLEVDEQYF.

V and J are TRBV3-1 and TRBJ2-2, with D tentatively TRBD2 (7 bases). The CDR3 extends over 17 amino acids. Germline V lookup: CDR1 LGHDT, CDR2 YNNKEL (reference sequence). The V gene lost 1 base and the J gene lost 6 bases, with 18 bases spanning the gap. The CDR3 DNA reads as TGTGCCAGCAGCCAAGGACGGCGGGGGCACCGTTCCGGGGAGCTGTTTTTT. Encoded protein: CASSQGRRGHRSGELFF.

The chain combines TRBV19 with TRBJ1-5; a possible D gene is TRBD1 (5 bases). V was cut by 3 bases and J by 1 base, with 13 bases left in between. The CDR3 consists of 16 residues. Germline V CDR1 and CDR2: LNHDA, SQIVND (reference sequence). The CDR3: CASSMSQGRSNQPQHF. The DNA of the CDR3 is TGTGCCAGTAGTATGAGTCAGGGAAGAAGCAATCAGCCCCAGCATTTT.

This clonotype was observed at least ten times. The gene calls are TRBV13 and TRBJ1-1, with 7 bases identical to TRBD1. V gave up 6 bases and J gave up 1 base; unmatched junction bases: 11. The germline CDR1 and CDR2 sequences are PRHDT and FYEKMQ (reference sequence). The CDR3 covers 16 residues. CDR3 amino acids: CASRGNPGGWNTEAFF. The CDR3 region has the DNA TGTGCCAGCAGAGGGAACCCAGGGGGTTGGAACACTGAAGCTTTCTTT. The whole variable domain, remainder taken from reference TRBV13 and TRBJ1-1, is AAGVIQSPRHLIKEKRETATLKCYPIPRHDTVYWYQQGPGQDPQFLISFYEKMQSDKGSIPDRFSAQQFSDYHSELNMSSLELGDSALYFCASRGNPGGWNTEAFFGQGTRLTVV.

This chain uses TRBV7-9 with TRBJ1-1, with 7 bases matching TRBD1. The length of the CDR3 is 16 residues. Trimming removed 0 bases from V and 1 base from J; junction bases left unmatched: 5. Germline V CDR1 and CDR2: SEHNR, FQNEAQ (reference sequence). The CDR3 here is CASSLALGQANTEAFF. Here the CDR3 DNA reads TGTGCCAGCAGCTTAGCGCTCGGACAGGCGAACACTGAAGCTTTCTTT. Using reference TRBV7-9 and TRBJ1-1 for the parts outside the CDR3, the full variable domain is DTGVSQNPRHKITKRGQNVTFRCDPISEHNRLYWYRQTLGQGPEFLTYFQNEAQLEKSRLLSDRFSAERPKGSFSTLEIQRTEQGDSAMYLCASSLALGQANTEAFFGQGTRLTVV.

This chain uses TRBV2 with TRBJ2-4; D possibly corresponds to TRBD1 (5 bases). CDR1 and CDR2 (germline): SNHLY, FYNNEI. This CDR3 spans 13 amino acids. Trimming stripped 1 base from V and 15 bases from J, with 16 bases between. Here the CDR3 DNA reads TGTGCCAGCAGTGAAGTTGTCTCCCAGGGCCGGTACTTC. It encodes CASSEVVSQGRYF.

The V call is TRBV7-2, the J call TRBJ1-1; D unresolved. Germline V gene sequence: CDR1 SGHTA, CDR2 FQGNSA. Trimming shortened V by 5 bases and J by 5 bases, and 21 bases separated the two germline ends. There are 16 residues in the CDR3. The DNA for the CDR3 is TGTGCCAGCAGCCCGACGCCAGCAGGACGGGAGACTGAAGCTTTCTTT. The encoded protein is CASSPTPAGRETEAFF.

The CDR3 loop is CASARVGYGYTF. The CDR3 nucleotides read TGTGCCAGCGCGAGGGTAGGCTACGGCTACACCTTC. The chain carries TRBV2 and TRBJ1-2; D gene ambiguous. CDR1 is SNHLY, CDR2 FYNNEI, per germline. V was pared by 8 bases and J by 8 bases, with 15 bases between. The CDR3 contains 12 residues.

This chain joins TRBV4-1 and TRBJ2-3, with TRBD2 as a possible D gene (6 bases). The germline gives CDR1 MGHRA, CDR2 YSYEKL. V lost 3 bases to trimming and J lost 4 bases, with 11 bases between them. This CDR3 has 14 amino acids. This CDR3 is CASSQWDFSDTQYF. The CDR3 DNA is TGCGCCAGCAGCCAGTGGGACTTCTCAGATACGCAGTATTTT.

This clonotype was seen a few times. The CDR3 loop is CSASGRRFGEQYF. Here the CDR3 DNA reads TGCAGTGCTAGCGGGCGGCGGTTCGGCGAGCAGTACTTC. The genes are TRBV20-1 and TRBJ2-7; D ambiguous. Germline assignment: CDR1 DFQATT and CDR2 SNEGSKA (reference sequence). This CDR3 contains 13 residues. Deletions cut 3 bases from V and 6 bases from J, with 15 bases between.

This clonotype turned up a few times. The chain is built from TRBV4-3 and TRBJ2-1; D remains ambiguous. The ends were cut back, 4 bases at V and 0 bases at J, with 16 bases in the middle. This CDR3 is 17 amino acids long. Per germline, CDR1 LGHNA and CDR2 YSLEER. The DNA for the CDR3 is TGCGCCAGCAGCCTCGGGCCCATTTCGAGCTCCTACAATGAGCAGTTCTTC. Protein product: CASSLGPISSSYNEQFF.

The V gene is TRBV12-3 or TRBV12-4, the J gene TRBJ1-2; 9 nucleotides line up with TRBD1. The CDR3 has 15 amino acids. V trimming: 5 bases; J trimming: 3 bases; junction bases outside the gene matches: 7. The DNA of the CDR3 is TGTGCCAGCAGTCCACTACAGGGGGCGGACTATGGCTACACCTTC. This encodes CASSPLQGADYGYTF.

CDR3 nucleotides: TGTGCCAGCACTTTGAAGCAGGGCTTTTGGACTGAAGCTTTCTTT. Protein: CASTLKQGFWTEAFF. The chain recombines TRBV6-2 or TRBV6-3 with TRBJ1-1, with D perhaps TRBD1 (5 bases). The CDR3 is made up of 15 amino acids. The germline CDR1 and CDR2 sequences are MNHEY and SVGEGT. V lost 7 bases to trimming and J lost 5 bases, with 20 bases between them.

The chain links TRBV2 to TRBJ2-1, with 7 positions matching TRBD1. The CDR3 has 16 amino acids. Germline CDR1 reads SNHLY; CDR2 reads FYNNEI. Trimming cost V 1 base and J 6 bases; bases outside gene matches: 9. CDR3: CASSEEGIPGGNEQFF. CDR3 sequence (DNA): TGTGCCAGCAGTGAAGAGGGCATACCAGGGGGCAATGAGCAGTTCTTC.

This clonotype was counted only a few times. The V gene is TRBV10-3, the J gene TRBJ2-7; 9 nucleotides match TRBD1. The CDR3 is 13 amino acids. Germline loops: CDR1 ENHRY, CDR2 SYGVKD. V dropped 8 bases and J dropped 2; count of bases not matched to a gene: 4. CDR3 protein: CAIQQGAAYEQYF. CDR3 nucleotide sequence: TGTGCCATCCAACAGGGGGCGGCCTACGAGCAGTACTTC.

This clonotype was detected a few times. This sequence joins TRBV20-1 and TRBJ2-2, with 13 bases fitting TRBD2. Trimming took 5 bases from V and 4 from J; bases not matched to a gene: 1. The CDR3 extends over 14 amino acids. Germline V lookup: CDR1 DFQATT, CDR2 SNEGSKA (reference sequence). The CDR3 DNA sequence: TGCAGTGCTCGGACTAGCGGGAGCACCGGGGAGCTGTTTTTT. This sequence encodes CSARTSGSTGELFF.

This clonotype showed up just a few times. The chain joins TRBV6-4 to TRBJ2-3, with D perhaps matching TRBD1 (6 bases). Germline CDR1 MRHNA, CDR2 SNTAGT. The ends were cut back, 0 bases at V and 5 bases at J, with 9 bases in the middle. CDR3 size: 14 residues. The CDR3 DNA follows: TGTGCCAGCAGTGACTCCAGGGGTGGAGATACGCAGTATTTT. Amino acids: CASSDSRGGDTQYF.

This clonotype was counted a few times. The rearrangement links TRBV27 to TRBJ2-7; D is ambiguous. V lost 11 bases and J 1 base, leaving 18 bases between the germline ends. The length of the CDR3 is 14 residues. Germline CDR1 is MNHEY and CDR2 is SMNVEV (reference sequence). Here the CDR3 DNA reads TGTGCCCCAATAAAAGGGCCATTTTCCTACGAGCAGTACTTC. It yields the protein CAPIKGPFSYEQYF.

The V call is TRBV29-1, the J call TRBJ1-1, with a weak D call TRBD1 (5 bases). This CDR3 has 12 amino acids. The germline V and J ends were trimmed by 8 bases and 4 bases, with 14 bases remaining between them. Germline V gene data show CDR1 as SQVTM and CDR2 as ANQGSEA. In DNA form, the CDR3 reads TGCAGCTGCGGACGGGGGAGCACTGAAGCTTTCTTT. Its protein is CSCGRGSTEAFF.

The rearrangement uses TRBV11-1 and TRBJ2-6; 7 nucleotides match TRBD1. Germline assignment: CDR1 SGHAT and CDR2 FQDESV (reference sequence). This CDR3 is built from 19 residues. V lost 6 bases to trimming and J lost 0 bases; unmatched junction nucleotides: 14. CDR3 nucleotides: TGTGCCAGCAGGATAAATAACCGGGACAGCAGCTCTGGGGCCAACGTCCTGACTTTC. It encodes CASRINNRDSSSGANVLTF.